Sequencing of this TCR beta chain was carried out in a study of T cell changes during pregnancy in multiple sclerosis (dated by TCRdb to the late 2010s). Notes on the research overall: The study examined how the T cell repertoire changed over the course of pregnancy in women with multiple sclerosis.

The library was built by means of the immunoSEQ multiplex PCR assay. Not all clones reach the TCRdb copy of this immuneACCESS table, which keeps in-frame sequences only. Checked studies attribute under half of the gap to unresolved V genes and leave the rest unexplained. The sample has about 64,000 clones on record, about nine tenths of them singletons. Clones ranked in the top ten supply around 2.1% of the sample. The junction shows trimming of 4 bases on V and 7 bases on J, plus 12 bases between the germline ends. CDR1 SGDLS and CDR2 YYNGEE are derived from the germline V gene. Including cysteine and phenylalanine, the CDR3 has 14 amino acids. CDR3 DNA only is kept here, 42 bases in frame from base 1. Of note for this clone: There is no known antigen for this receptor. It has no much larger one-base neighbor in the sample; base qualities were not kept.

The source material was peripheral blood, sampled in the second trimester of pregnancy. This receptor was identified in a female donor in good health, enrolled as a control in a pregnancy study. The chain couples TRBV9 to TRBJ1-6; a tentative D match to TRBD1 spans 5 bases. The CDR3 loop reads CASSTRDLNSPLHF. The bases read TGTGCCAGCAGCACGCGGGACCTGAATTCACCCCTCCACTTT. Here the CDR3 is joined to the reference TRBV9 and TRBJ1-6 genes, and the full variable domain is: DSGVTQTPKHLITATGQRVTLRCSPRSGDLSVYWYQQSLDQGLQFLIQYYNGEERAKGNILERFSAQQFPDLHSELNLSSLELGDSALYFCASSTRDLNSPLHFGNGTRLTVT.